These 14 T cell receptor beta chains came from one sample sequenced in a study of blood T cells in healthy people across ages. Sample-barcoded 5' priming and a J-beta primer mix drove a second PCR of roughly 6 to 12 cycles. MiXCR was run by TCRdb on the 5' RACE reads, yielding one entry per CDR3 protein. Of over 1.5 million distinct CDR3 sequences listed, 49% were seen once; the top ten hold less than 2.5%. Sequenced sample: blood. Source of these receptors: a woman in her forties in good health.

The sample holds many counts of this clonotype. The gene calls are TRBV10-3 and TRBJ2-4, with D perhaps matching TRBD2 (7 bases). Germline CDR1 and CDR2: ENHRY and SYGVKD. This CDR3 has 13 amino acids. The V end was cut by 5 bases, the J end by 13 bases, with 18 bases between. The CDR3 region has the DNA TGTGCCATCAGTCAAAAGCTAGGGGGGGAGCAGTACTTC. The encoded protein is CAISQKLGGEQYF.

This clonotype was seen repeatedly, ten times or more. The rearrangement links TRBV5-1 to TRBJ2-3; D could derive from TRBD1 or TRBD2 (5 bases each). V lost 4 bases and J lost 4, with 10 bases in between. The CDR3 consists of 13 residues. Germline CDR1 reads SGHRS; CDR2 reads YFSETQ. The CDR3 sequence: CASSPGAADTQYF. The DNA for the CDR3 is TGCGCCAGCAGCCCCGGGGCTGCAGATACGCAGTATTTT.

The gene calls are TRBV6-5 and TRBJ2-4; D is ambiguous. Germline CDR1 and CDR2: MNHEY and SVGAGI. V lost 5 bases and J 4 bases, leaving 15 bases between the germline ends. The CDR3 loop spans 15 amino acids. The CDR3 sequence: CASSPQPPEKNIQYF. As DNA, the CDR3 is TGTGCCAGCAGTCCCCAACCACCCGAGAAAAACATTCAGTACTTC.

This chain links TRBV6-6 with TRBJ2-5; TRBD1 is a possible D gene (5 bases). V was pared by 7 bases and J by 4 bases, with 10 bases between. This CDR3 is built from 12 residues. Looked up from germline, CDR1 is MNHNY and CDR2 is SVGAGI (reference sequence). CDR3 loop: CASIHQGETQYF. The CDR3 nucleotides read TGTGCCAGCATTCATCAGGGAGAGACCCAGTACTTC.

The rearrangement uses TRBV12-3 or TRBV12-4 and TRBJ2-3, with D hard to call. The CDR3 spans 17 residues. Trimming pared 5 bases from V and 0 bases from J, leaving 18 bases between. The CDR3 DNA reads TGTGCCAGCAGTCCCTCCGGACGTCCGGCTAGCACAGATACGCAGTATTTT. As protein: CASSPSGRPASTDTQYF.

The V and J genes are TRBV24-1 and TRBJ1-1; maybe TRBD1 (6 bases). The CDR3 covers 15 residues. Deletions cut 5 bases from V and 1 base from J, with 13 bases between. The germline V gene encodes CDR1 KGHDR and CDR2 SFDVKD. The CDR3 sequence: CATSGAGASNTEAFF. CDR3 nucleotide sequence: TGTGCCACCAGTGGCGCGGGGGCCTCGAACACTGAAGCTTTCTTT.

The J gene is TRBJ2-2, the V gene TRBV27, with a possible D match to TRBD1 (5 bases). The V end lost 6 bases, the J end lost 2 bases, and 10 bases lay between the germline ends. This CDR3 has 14 residues. From germline, CDR1 is MNHEY and CDR2 SMNVEV (reference sequence). CDR3 nucleotide sequence: TGTGCCAGCAGAGGACACCGCAACACCGGGGAGCTGTTTTTT. It yields the protein CASRGHRNTGELFF.

The chain's CDR3 is CATWFYGYTF. DNA of the CDR3: TGTGCCACCTGGTTCTATGGCTACACCTTC. J is TRBJ1-2 and V is TRBV6-5; D is undetermined. CDR1 and CDR2 (germline): MNHEY, SVGAGI. This CDR3 is 10 amino acids long. V lost 10 bases to trimming and J lost 4 bases, with 7 bases between them.

The chain has TRBV5-1 and TRBJ1-2; possible D gene TRBD1, 6 bases. V lost 0 bases, J lost 2 bases, and 11 bases lay in between. The CDR3 totals 15 residues. In germline, CDR1 is SGHRS, CDR2 YFSETQ. CDR3 DNA: TGCGCCAGCAGCTTGGCCGCACAGGGAAACTATGGCTACACCTTC. This codes for CASSLAAQGNYGYTF.

The chain has TRBV6-5 and TRBJ1-2; 8 bases are a match to TRBD1. Losses at the gene ends were 2 bases for V and 7 bases for J; bases not matched to a gene: 15. Germline V gene data show CDR1 as MNHEY and CDR2 as SVGAGI. This CDR3 contains 17 residues. CDR3 region: CASSYPNPPRGHGGYTF. The CDR3, as DNA: TGTGCCAGCAGTTACCCGAACCCGCCCAGGGGGCACGGTGGCTACACCTTC.

Only one count was recorded for this clonotype. V usage is TRBV12-3 or TRBV12-4 and J usage is TRBJ1-6, with unresolved D. V shed 10 bases and J shed 0 bases, with 13 bases lying between them. There are 15 residues in the CDR3. CDR3 in amino acids: CANSDRVSYNSPLHF. CDR3 coding DNA: TGTGCCAACTCCGACCGAGTCTCCTATAATTCACCCCTCCACTTT.

This clonotype has just a few counts. The rearrangement uses TRBV10-3 and TRBJ2-3, with 7 bases aligning to TRBD2. The CDR3 extends over 14 amino acids. V was pared by 4 bases and J by 8 bases, with 9 bases of the junction left unmatched. CDR1 and CDR2 (germline): ENHRY, SYGVKD. The CDR3 DNA follows: TGTGCCATCAGTGCGAGGGGCGGGGGTGGTACGCAGTATTTT. Translation: CAISARGGGGTQYF.

The genes are TRBV20-1 and TRBJ2-5; unclear D gene. The DNA matches TRBJ2-4 better at its end, which makes the J call doubtful. The CDR3 runs to 16 residues. Germline lookup yields CDR1 DFQATT and CDR2 SNEGSKA (reference sequence). CDR3 sequence reads: CSARDSLGSIKNIQYF. The CDR3 DNA follows: TGCAGTGCTAGAGATTCTTTAGGAAGTATCAAAAACATTCAGTACTTC.

This clonotype was seen a few times. The CDR3 is CSARQLQDRFGNEQFF. The DNA of the CDR3 is TGCAGTGCTAGACAACTTCAGGACAGGTTTGGCAATGAGCAGTTCTTC. The gene calls are TRBV20-1 and TRBJ2-1, with 7 nucleotides matching TRBD1. The germline V gene has CDR1 DFQATT and CDR2 SNEGSKA (reference sequence). Trimming removed 2 bases from V and 6 bases from J; junction bases left unmatched: 13. The CDR3 has 16 amino acids.